This is a list of T cell receptor beta chains from one sample in a study of blood T cell repertoires in COVID-19. TCRdb's copy holds only in-frame clones and misses some; the assay was immunoSEQ multiplex PCR. Here the sample spans around 120,000 clones, approximately 83% being singletons. The source material was peripheral blood. Receptors were obtained from a man in his forties with active or convalescent COVID-19. The CDR3 runs from the conserved cysteine through the conserved F or W. The order of the fields is V gene, D gene, J gene, clone size, CDR3 protein, CDR3 DNA. D genes are given only for firm matches. Not every row has a clone size; where given, it reads once, few, many or a size class.

TRBV5-1,TRBD1,TRBJ2-7,.,CASSLGGTGWTYEQYF,TGCGCCAGCAGCTTGGGCGGGACAGGGTGGACCTACGAGCAGTACTTC
TRBV24-1,TRBD2,TRBJ2-1,once,CATSPSGGTNYNEQFF,TGTGCCACCAGTCCTAGCGGGGGCACCAATTACAATGAGCAGTTCTTC
TRBV4-2,.,TRBJ2-7,.,CASSQESRGYEQYF,TGTGCCAGCAGCCAAGAAAGCCGCGGCTACGAGCAGTACTTC
TRBV30,TRBD1,TRBJ1-5,.,CAWSAGQAYSNQPQHF,TGTGCCTGGAGTGCGGGACAGGCCTATAGCAATCAGCCCCAGCATTTT
TRBV5-1,.,TRBJ1-5,.,CASSSGGNSNQPQHF,TGCGCCAGCAGCTCGGGGGGAAATAGCAATCAGCCCCAGCATTTT
TRBV12-5,.,TRBJ2-7,many,CAPYYEQYF,TGTGCTCCGTACTACGAGCAGTACTTC
TRBV7-2,.,TRBJ1-2,.,CASSLPTGNYGYTF,TGTGCCAGCAGCTTACCTACAGGGAACTATGGCTACACCTTC
TRBV19,.,TRBJ1-6,once,CASSSDINNSPLHF,TGTGCCAGTAGTTCGGACATAAATAATTCACCCCTCCACTTT
TRBV5-1,TRBD1,TRBJ1-6,.,CASSLAGQENSPLHF,TGCGCCAGCAGCTTGGCGGGACAGGAAAATTCACCCCTCCACTTT
TRBV12-3/TRBV12-4,.,TRBJ1-4,.,CASRKGGWEKLFF,TGTGCCAGCAGAAAGGGAGGATGGGAAAAACTGTTTTTT
TRBV19,.,TRBJ1-5,.,CASSRGGGNQPQHF,TGTGCCAGTAGTCGTGGGGGGGGCAATCAGCCCCAACATTTT
TRBV11-3,TRBD2,TRBJ2-1,.,CASSLGTSGYNEQFF,TGTGCCAGCAGCTTAGGGACTAGCGGCTACAATGAGCAGTTCTTC
TRBV23-1,.,TRBJ2-5,.,CASSRVYPKDSTHQETQYF,TGCGCCAGCAGTCGGGTGTACCCTAAGGACAGCACACACCAAGAGACCCAGTACTTC
TRBV9,.,TRBJ1-3,.,CASSVDKRSEARNTIYF,TGTGCCAGCAGCGTAGATAAGAGGTCGGAAGCGAGGAACACCATATATTTT
TRBV5-1,TRBD2,TRBJ2-5,.,CASRLTWGLQETQYF,TGCGCCAGCAGACTGACTTGGGGACTACAAGAGACCCAGTACTTC
TRBV5-4,.,TRBJ1-5,.,CASSLAGNSNQPQHF,TGTGCCAGCAGCTTGGCGGGGAATAGCAATCAGCCCCAGCATTTT
TRBV4-1,TRBD1,TRBJ1-2,.,CASSQDRAQGNGYTF,TGCGCCAGCAGCCAAGATCGGGCACAGGGGAATGGCTACACCTTC
TRBV11-3,TRBD1,TRBJ1-3,.,CASSKTGTGNTIYF,TGTGCCAGCAGCAAGACAGGGACTGGAAACACCATATATTTT
TRBV7-8,.,TRBJ1-5,.,CASSLFGDYNQPQHF,TGTGCCAGCAGCTTATTTGGGGACTACAATCAGCCCCAGCATTTT
TRBV5-1,TRBD1,TRBJ1-4,.,CASSSSGQGATNEKLFF,TGCGCCAGCAGCTCGTCGGGACAGGGGGCCACTAATGAAAAACTGTTTTTT
TRBV12-5,TRBD1,TRBJ2-5,.,CASGLGTGVGETQYF,TGTGCTAGTGGTTTGGGGACAGGGGTTGGCGAGACCCAGTACTTC
TRBV7-3,.,TRBJ1-1,.,CASSQMMNTEAFF,TGTGCCAGCAGTCAGATGATGAACACTGAAGCTTTCTTT
TRBV19,TRBD1,TRBJ1-6,.,CASTLDRASSPLHF,TGTGCCAGTACCCTGGACAGGGCAAGTTCACCCCTCCACTTT
TRBV9,.,TRBJ1-1,.,CASSVINRDQNTEAFF,TGTGCCAGCAGCGTGATCAACCGGGATCAAAACACTGAAGCTTTCTTT
TRBV2,TRBD1,TRBJ1-6,.,CASRGGTGVSPLHF,TGTGCCAGCAGGGGGGGGACAGGGGTATCACCCCTCCACTTT
TRBV7-2,.,TRBJ2-7,.,CASSLNRARSYEQYF,TGTGCCAGCAGCTTAAACAGGGCCCGCTCCTACGAGCAGTACTTC
TRBV4-3,TRBD1,TRBJ2-2,.,CASSQGTVTGELFF,TGCGCCAGCAGCCAGGGGACAGTAACCGGGGAGCTGTTTTTT
TRBV9,TRBD1,TRBJ1-5,.,CASSVEGQGGQPQHF,TGTGCCAGCAGCGTAGAGGGACAGGGGGGCCAGCCCCAGCATTTT
TRBV9,TRBD2,TRBJ2-3,.,CASSTRGLAGDSDTQYF,TGTGCCAGCAGCACCCGAGGACTAGCGGGGGACTCAGATACGCAGTATTTT
TRBV11-1,TRBD1,TRBJ1-2,.,CASSLGRTGYGYTF,TGTGCCAGCAGCTTAGGAAGGACAGGCTATGGCTACACCTTC
TRBV19,.,TRBJ1-1,.,CASSTGFTEAFF,TGTGCCAGTAGTACAGGGTTTACTGAAGCTTTCTTT
TRBV7-9,.,TRBJ2-3,.,CASTFGADTQYF,TGTGCCAGCACCTTTGGGGCGGATACGCAGTATTTT
TRBV29-1,.,TRBJ2-7,.,CSVREYEQYF,TGCAGCGTTCGGGAGTACGAGCAGTACTTC
TRBV10-3,.,TRBJ2-7,once,CAISERGSYEQYF,TGTGCCATCAGTGAACGCGGCTCCTACGAGCAGTACTTC
TRBV19,.,TRBJ1-6,.,CASYGGPNSPLHF,TGTGCCAGTTATGGGGGCCCTAATTCACCCCTCCACTTT
TRBV9,TRBD1,TRBJ2-7,.,CASSPGDRGSYEQYF,TGTGCCAGCAGCCCCGGGGACAGGGGCTCCTACGAGCAGTACTTC
TRBV6-6,.,TRBJ1-5,.,CASSSNEQPQHF,TGTGCCAGCAGTTCTAATGAACAGCCCCAGCATTTT
TRBV6-5,.,TRBJ2-7,.,CASRNLLGSYEQYF,TGTGCCAGCAGAAACCTCCTCGGTTCCTACGAGCAGTACTTC
TRBV2,TRBD1,TRBJ2-1,.,CASSGLPQGQGNFNEQFF,TGTGCCAGCAGTGGCCTACCGCAAGGACAGGGGAATTTCAATGAGCAGTTCTTC
TRBV11-2,TRBD2,TRBJ2-3,.,CASSLAGGATQYF,TGTGCCAGCAGCTTAGCGGGGGGGGCTACGCAGTATTTT
TRBV7-2,.,TRBJ1-2,.,CASSLRPTSTALYYGYTF,TGTGCCAGCAGCTTACGACCAACTTCGACAGCCCTTTACTATGGCTACACCTTC
TRBV19,.,TRBJ1-1,.,CASSMGRATEAFF,TGTGCCAGTAGTATGGGCAGGGCCACTGAAGCTTTCTTT
TRBV9,TRBD2,TRBJ2-1,.,CASSVRLAGDLDKQFF,TGTGCCAGCAGCGTGAGACTAGCGGGAGACCTAGACAAGCAGTTCTTC
TRBV6-5,.,TRBJ2-3,.,CASGGLASTDTQYF,TGTGCCAGTGGCGGGCTAGCGAGCACAGATACGCAGTATTTT
TRBV9,TRBD2,TRBJ2-3,.,CASSWDRTSGRDTQYF,TGTGCCAGCAGTTGGGACCGAACTAGCGGCCGGGATACGCAGTATTTT
TRBV7-9,.,TRBJ2-5,.,CASSPVSARVETQYF,TGTGCCAGCAGCCCAGTCAGCGCCCGTGTAGAGACCCAGTACTTC
TRBV5-4,TRBD2,TRBJ2-1,.,CASSNPGLASYNEQFF,TGTGCCAGCAGCAACCCGGGACTAGCCTCCTACAATGAGCAGTTCTTC
TRBV6-1,.,TRBJ2-7,few,CASSDAGYEQYF,TGTGCCAGCAGTGACGCAGGTTACGAGCAGTACTTC
TRBV6-6,.,TRBJ1-2,.,CASSYSTVTNYGYTF,TGTGCCAGCAGTTACTCGACAGTAACTAACTATGGCTACACCTTC
TRBV7-9,.,TRBJ2-6,few,CASSLGQGLFSGANVLTF,TGTGCCAGCAGCTTAGGTCAGGGACTTTTCTCTGGGGCCAACGTCCTGACTTTC
TRBV7-2,.,TRBJ2-7,few,CASSLYGSSSYEQYF,TGTGCCAGCAGCTTATACGGTAGCTCTAGCTACGAGCAGTACTTC
TRBV11-2,TRBD2,TRBJ2-7,.,CASSSRGGYWGEQYF,TGTGCCAGCAGCTCCCGGGGGGGGTATTGGGGCGAGCAGTACTTC
TRBV7-2,TRBD1,TRBJ1-2,.,CASRIQGWIYTF,TGTGCCAGCAGAATACAGGGGTGGATCTACACCTTC